The source of this T cell receptor (beta chain) is a study of blood T cells in healthy people across ages. The overall study: About one barcoded beta molecule per two T cells was captured by template switching.

This clonotype appeared a few times. The study isolated at least 7 million PBMCs from each sample. Primers used in a second PCR of roughly 6 to 11 cycles were a sample-barcoded 5' primer and a J-beta primer mix. Each cDNA was tagged by a template-switch adaptor containing 12 random nucleotides. TCRdb itself ran the 5' RACE reads through MiXCR, one entry per CDR3 protein. This table has 780,000 or so distinct CDR3 sequences, around 25% appearing once. This CDR3 contains 14 residues. Germline assignment: CDR1 KGHDR and CDR2 SFDVKD. Trimming stripped 4 bases from V and 5 bases from J, with 10 bases between. These data were also reused for a study on T cells of mothers and their children. As that report states: No persistent microchimeric T cell clones were detected at around 100 clones per million clonotypes sensitivity.

This chain joins TRBV24-1 and TRBJ2-2, with unresolved D. This sequence was found in a boy between 10 and 17 years old in good health. The sample comprised blood. The DNA of the CDR3 is TGTGCCACCAGTGACCCGAATGGTACCGGGGAGCTGTTTTTT. This encodes CATSDPNGTGELFF.